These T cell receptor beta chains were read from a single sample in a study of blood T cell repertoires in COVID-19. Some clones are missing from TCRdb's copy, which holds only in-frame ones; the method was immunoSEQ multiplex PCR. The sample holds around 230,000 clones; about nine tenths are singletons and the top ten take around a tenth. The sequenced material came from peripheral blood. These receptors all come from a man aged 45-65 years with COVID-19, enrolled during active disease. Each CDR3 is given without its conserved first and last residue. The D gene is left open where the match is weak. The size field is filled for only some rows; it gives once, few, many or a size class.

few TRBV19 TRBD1 ASSIGQGTNYGYT
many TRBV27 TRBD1 ASSLLRTGANGYT
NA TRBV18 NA ASSPPAGVSETQY
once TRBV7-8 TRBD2 ASTSSGGTQETQY
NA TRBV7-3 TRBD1 ASSSGTGRGVNTGELF
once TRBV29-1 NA SVEGEDLGYT
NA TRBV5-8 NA ASRPGNSNQPQH
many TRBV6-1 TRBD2 ASSDWTSGSTDTQY
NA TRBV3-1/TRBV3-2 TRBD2 ASSQGTSGGYEQF
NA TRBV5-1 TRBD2 ASSLVIMAGTSGDTQY
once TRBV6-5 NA ASSYTQAGNQPQH
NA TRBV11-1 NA ASSLDSSGANVLT
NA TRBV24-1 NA ATSVSWPKTGDYNEQF
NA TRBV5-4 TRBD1 ASSLTFSTGYEQY
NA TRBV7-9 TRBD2 ASSSTSGTSVVYNEQF
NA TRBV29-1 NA SARGGSYEQY
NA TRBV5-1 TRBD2 ASSYQETSGRAEQY
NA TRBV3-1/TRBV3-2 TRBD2 ASSQESLAGGTYNEQF
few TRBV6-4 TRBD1 ASSGQGFGNTIY
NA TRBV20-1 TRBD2 SASTGLAVNYEQY